These 14 T cell receptor beta chains came from one sample sequenced in a study of blood T cell repertoires in COVID-19. TCRdb keeps only in-frame clones here, not all; method: immunoSEQ multiplex PCR. This repertoire shows around 100,000 clones, roughly 86% found once; its top ten account for 9.9%. Source material: peripheral blood. All receptors derive from a middle-aged man with active or convalescent COVID-19.

The chain employs TRBV6-5 and TRBJ1-1; D perhaps matches TRBD1 (5 bases). This CDR3 has 14 residues. Germline V CDR1 and CDR2: MNHEY, SVGAGI. V lost 6 bases and J lost 1, with 12 bases in between. CDR3 protein: CASSGMTANTEAFF. The CDR3 nucleotides read TGTGCCAGCAGCGGAATGACAGCGAACACTGAAGCTTTCTTT.

The chain employs TRBV19 and TRBJ2-7; D perhaps matches TRBD2 (6 bases). The CDR3 loop spans 14 amino acids. Trimming left V 5 bases short and J 2 bases short, with 13 bases between. Per the germline V gene, CDR1 is LNHDA and CDR2 is SQIVND (reference sequence). DNA of the CDR3: TGTGCCAGTAGTTCCCCCGGCGGGACCTACGAGCAGTACTTC. Amino acids: CASSSPGGTYEQYF.

The chain employs TRBV7-3 and TRBJ2-1; 9 bases map to TRBD2. The CDR3 totals 15 residues. V lost 3 bases, J lost 6 bases, and 6 bases stayed unmatched. From germline, CDR1 is SGHTA and CDR2 FQGTGA. CDR3 loop: CASSFQGLASNEQFF. CDR3 nucleotides: TGTGCCAGCAGCTTCCAGGGACTAGCATCCAATGAGCAGTTCTTC.

This clone was seen more than once but under ten times. The V gene is TRBV30, the J gene TRBJ1-3; D gene unclear. CDR3 length: 13 residues. Germline V gene sequence: CDR1 GTSNPN, CDR2 SVGIG (reference sequence). Trimming removed 7 bases from V and 4 bases from J, with 14 bases in between. CDR3 nucleotides: TGTGCCTCCTCTCGGGGAAACGGAAACACCATATATTTT. Translation: CASSRGNGNTIYF.

The V and J genes are TRBV7-2 and TRBJ2-3; 7 positions agree with TRBD2. The germline gives CDR1 SGHTA, CDR2 FQGNSA. The ends lost 5 bases at V and 2 bases at J; junction bases unmatched: 10. This CDR3 has 16 residues. The CDR3 DNA sequence: TGTGCCAGCAGCAAACGATACCGGGACTACACAGATACGCAGTATTTT. This encodes CASSKRYRDYTDTQYF.

This clone was seen only a few times. For the CDR3, the DNA is TGTGCCAGCAGCTTGACAGGGGGCTACGAGCAGTACTTC. It translates to CASSLTGGYEQYF. The V call is TRBV5-4, the J call TRBJ2-7; 8 bases fit TRBD1. The ends lost 1 base at V and 3 bases at J; junction bases unmatched: 0. This CDR3 region has 13 residues. CDR1 SGHNT and CDR2 YYREEE come from the germline V gene (reference sequence).

This chain joins TRBV3-1 (or the pseudogene TRBV3-2) and TRBJ2-5, with 7 bases fitting TRBD1. Germline lookup yields CDR1 LGHDT and CDR2 YNNKEL (reference sequence). The CDR3 runs 15 residues. The junction had 8 bases not matched to a gene; V was cut back by 2 bases and J by 5 bases. CDR3 nucleotides: TGTGCCAGCAGCCAATTACTAGGGGGCTTGGAGACCCAGTACTTC. Its translation: CASSQLLGGLETQYF.

The chain employs TRBV6-1 and TRBJ2-1, with 10 bases identical to TRBD2. The J segment lost 8 bases and the V segment lost 2 bases, leaving 12 bases of the junction unmatched. From germline, CDR1 is MNHNS and CDR2 SASEGT. The CDR3 runs 17 residues. The CDR3 loop is CASSELSGGAMWDEQFF. Here the CDR3 DNA reads TGTGCCAGCAGTGAACTCAGCGGGGGGGCCATGTGGGATGAGCAGTTCTTC.

The chain combines TRBV29-1 with TRBJ1-1; D is unresolved. Per the germline V gene, CDR1 is SQVTM and CDR2 is ANQGSEA. V lost 6 bases and J lost 2, with 10 bases in between. The CDR3 runs to 12 residues. The CDR3 DNA follows: TGCAGCGTGAAGCTTTCAAACACTGAAGCTTTCTTT. Its protein is CSVKLSNTEAFF.

V and J are TRBV7-9 and TRBJ1-5; 7 nucleotides agree with TRBD1. The CDR3 is made up of 15 amino acids. J was trimmed by 3 bases and V by 5 bases; bases with no gene match: 7. The germline V gene has CDR1 SEHNR and CDR2 FQNEAQ (reference sequence). CDR3 sequence (DNA): TGTGCCAGCAGCCCACAGGGGCTCCTCAATCAGCCCCAGCATTTT. It translates to CASSPQGLLNQPQHF.

This clone has a handful of counts. CDR3 bases: TGTGCCAGCAGCCGGCCGGGACAGGGGGCCAACGAGCAGTACTTC. Amino acids: CASSRPGQGANEQYF. This chain uses TRBV7-2 with TRBJ2-7, with 12 bases fitting TRBD1. This CDR3 has 15 residues. Unmatched junction bases numbered 7, after V lost 5 bases and J lost 5 bases. The germline V gene encodes CDR1 SGHTA and CDR2 FQGNSA.

The J gene is TRBJ1-3, the V gene TRBV19, with TRBD1 matching 7 bases. The CDR3 contains 15 residues. Germline CDR1 reads LNHDA; CDR2 reads SQIVND (reference sequence). Trimming removed 5 bases from V and 0 bases from J; junction bases left unmatched: 4. The CDR3 nucleotides are TGTGCCAGTAGTGTCGACAGGGACTCTGGAAACACCATATATTTT. It codes for CASSVDRDSGNTIYF.

The chain has TRBV7-4 and TRBJ2-3, with a possible D match to TRBD1 (5 bases). The CDR3 covers 14 residues. Germline V gene data show CDR1 as SGHVT and CDR2 as SQSDAQ. Trimming took 5 bases from V and 3 from J, leaving 12 bases between them. DNA of the CDR3: TGTGCCAGCAGCCCCAACGACAGAACAGATACGCAGTATTTT. It is translated as CASSPNDRTDTQYF.

V gene TRBV27 combines with J gene TRBJ1-1, with 10 bases that match TRBD1. The ends lost 7 bases at V and 7 bases at J; junction bases unmatched: 9. Germline assignment: CDR1 MNHEY and CDR2 SMNVEV (reference sequence). The CDR3 is 14 amino acids. CDR3 residues: CASTRTGGRGEAFF. CDR3 sequence (DNA): TGTGCCAGCACCAGGACAGGGGGTCGAGGTGAAGCTTTCTTT.